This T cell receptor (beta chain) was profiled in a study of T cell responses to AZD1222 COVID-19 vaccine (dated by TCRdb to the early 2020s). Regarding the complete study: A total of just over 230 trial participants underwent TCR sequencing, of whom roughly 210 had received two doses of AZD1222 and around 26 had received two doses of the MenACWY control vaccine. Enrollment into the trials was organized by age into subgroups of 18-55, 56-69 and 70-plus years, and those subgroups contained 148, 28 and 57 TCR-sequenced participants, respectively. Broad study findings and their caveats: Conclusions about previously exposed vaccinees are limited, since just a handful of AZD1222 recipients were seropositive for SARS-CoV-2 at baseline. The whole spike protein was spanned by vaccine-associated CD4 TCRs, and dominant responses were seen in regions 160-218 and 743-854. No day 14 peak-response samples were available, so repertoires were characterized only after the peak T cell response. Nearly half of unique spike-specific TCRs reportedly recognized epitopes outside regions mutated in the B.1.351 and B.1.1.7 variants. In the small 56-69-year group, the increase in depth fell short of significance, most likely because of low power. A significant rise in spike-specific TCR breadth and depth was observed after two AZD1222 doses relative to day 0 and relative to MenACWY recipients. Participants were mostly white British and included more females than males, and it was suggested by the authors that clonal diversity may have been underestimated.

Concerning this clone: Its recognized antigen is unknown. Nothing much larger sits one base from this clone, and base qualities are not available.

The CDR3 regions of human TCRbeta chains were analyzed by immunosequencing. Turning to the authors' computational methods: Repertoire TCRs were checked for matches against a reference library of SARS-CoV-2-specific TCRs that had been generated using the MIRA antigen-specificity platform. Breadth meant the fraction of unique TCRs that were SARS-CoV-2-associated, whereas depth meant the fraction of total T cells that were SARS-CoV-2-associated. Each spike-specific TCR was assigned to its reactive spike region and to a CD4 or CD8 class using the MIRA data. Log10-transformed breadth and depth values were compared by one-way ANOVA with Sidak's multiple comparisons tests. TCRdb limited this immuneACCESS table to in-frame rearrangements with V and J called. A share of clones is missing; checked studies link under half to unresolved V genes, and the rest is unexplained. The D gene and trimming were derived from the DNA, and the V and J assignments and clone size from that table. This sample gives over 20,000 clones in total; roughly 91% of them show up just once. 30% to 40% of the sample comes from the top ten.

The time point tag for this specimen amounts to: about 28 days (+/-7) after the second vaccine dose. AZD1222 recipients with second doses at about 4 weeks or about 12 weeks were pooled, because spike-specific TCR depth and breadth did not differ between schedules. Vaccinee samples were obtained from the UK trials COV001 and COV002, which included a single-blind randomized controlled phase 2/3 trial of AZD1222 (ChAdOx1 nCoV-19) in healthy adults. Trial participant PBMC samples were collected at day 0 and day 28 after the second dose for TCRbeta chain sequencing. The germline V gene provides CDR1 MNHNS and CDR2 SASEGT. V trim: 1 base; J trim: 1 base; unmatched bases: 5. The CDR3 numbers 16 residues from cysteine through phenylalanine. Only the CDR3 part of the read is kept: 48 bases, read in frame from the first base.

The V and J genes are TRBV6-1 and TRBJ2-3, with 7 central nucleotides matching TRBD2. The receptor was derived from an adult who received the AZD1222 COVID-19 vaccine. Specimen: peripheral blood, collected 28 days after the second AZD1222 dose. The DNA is TGTGCCAGCAGTGAAGGACTAGCCTCGGGCACAGATACGCAGTATTTT. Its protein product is CASSEGLASGTDTQYF.